This T cell receptor (beta chain) originates from a study of blood T cell repertoires in COVID-19. For the study at large: COVID-19 samples, acute and convalescent, were from the United States, Italy and Spain.

CDR3 size: 14 residues. Germline lookup yields CDR1 LNHDA and CDR2 SQIVND (reference sequence). V shed 7 bases, J shed 3 bases, and the junction held 7 bases outside the gene matches. The data were produced by immunoSEQ multiplex PCR, yet TCRdb's version contains in-frame clones alone and is incomplete. This sample carries about 140,000 clones, just under 90% of them seen once, and the ten largest clones take 3.5% to 5.5%. This clonotype was sampled from a woman in her forties with acute or convalescent COVID-19. The chain joins TRBV19 to TRBJ1-2; TRBD1 matches at 8 bases. Sequencing was done on a sample of peripheral blood. The CDR3 nucleotides read TGTGCCAGTATGTGGACAGGGAGGGACTATGGCTACACCTTC. It is translated as CASMWTGRDYGYTF.